The sequence of this T cell receptor beta chain was determined in a study of blood T cells in healthy people across ages. Using a J-beta primer mix together with a sample-barcoded 5' primer, a second PCR was run for about 6 to 12 cycles. TCRdb reprocessed the 5' RACE reads with MiXCR, giving one entry per CDR3 protein. The table lists fewer than 750,000 distinct CDR3 sequences, about 51% of them singletons. Study-level points and caveats: Compared with aged donors, long-lived donors showed fewer expanded clones, suggesting selection. Roughly linear age-related decline in beta diversity appeared, significant by age 40.

Ten or more counts support this clonotype. Its antigen is still unknown. V lost 1 base and J lost 3; bases outside the gene matches: 15. The CDR3 covers 18 residues. The sequence was collected from an elderly woman in good health. The specimen was blood. The chain recombines TRBV12-3 or TRBV12-4 with TRBJ2-7; 7 bases are a match to TRBD2. This chain's CDR3 is CASSLGGSGGTRYYEQYF. In DNA, the CDR3 is TGTGCCAGCAGTTTAGGCGGGAGCGGCGGTACTCGCTACTACGAGCAGTACTTC.